The 29 T cell receptor beta chains in this list originate from one sample, sequenced in a study of T cells in Graves' hyperthyroidism and ophthalmopathy. TCR beta CDR3 sequences were amplified from RNA transcripts. Using the HTBI primer set, a first-round RT-PCR was run on the TCR CDR3. TCRdb redid the calling of the multiplex PCR reads with MiXCR, one entry per CDR3 protein. The sample carries around 200,000 distinct CDR3 sequences, about 17% recorded once. Sequences were obtained from blood. The receptors stem from a woman aged 50 to 60 with Graves' hyperthyroidism.

This clonotype was seen ten or more times. The chain carries TRBV6-2 or TRBV6-3 and TRBJ1-5; possible D gene TRBD1, 5 bases. This CDR3 spans 14 amino acids. The V gene lost 7 bases and the J gene lost 0 bases, with 10 bases spanning the gap. Per germline, CDR1 MNHEY and CDR2 SVGEGT. Here the CDR3 reads CASTGTSSNQPQHF. CDR3 nucleotides: TGTGCCAGCACCGGGACCTCTAGCAATCAGCCCCAGCATTTT.

This clonotype was detected many times. The chain uses TRBV7-2 and TRBJ2-7, with D perhaps TRBD2 (5 bases). The CDR3 consists of 13 residues. The germline V and J ends were trimmed by 4 bases and 3 bases, with 10 bases remaining between them. Looked up from germline, CDR1 is SGHTA and CDR2 is FQGNSA. The CDR3 region has the DNA TGTGCCAGCAGCTCCCGGACTGACTACGAGCAGTACTTC. As protein: CASSSRTDYEQYF.

This clonotype is a singleton in its sample. The V gene is TRBV12-3 or TRBV12-4, the J gene TRBJ1-2; D gene unclear. The CDR3 spans 16 residues. V lost 5 bases to trimming and J lost 4 bases, with 20 bases between them. CDR3 bases: TGTGCCAGCAGTACCCTCCCCCGAGCCCTATTCTATGGCTACACCTTC. As protein: CASSTLPRALFYGYTF.

There are many counts of this clonotype. V and J are TRBV20-1 and TRBJ1-2; D is perhaps TRBD1 (6 bases). From germline, CDR1 is DFQATT and CDR2 SNEGSKA (reference sequence). V dropped 7 bases and J dropped 6 bases, with 18 bases sitting between them. The CDR3 loop spans 13 amino acids. The CDR3 nucleotides are TGCAGTGGGGGGACACCTCGGTTGGATGGCTACACCTTC. Its protein is CSGGTPRLDGYTF.

This clonotype was observed many times. V and J are TRBV2 and TRBJ1-2; D is ambiguous. The CDR3 loop spans 12 amino acids. Per the germline V gene, CDR1 is SNHLY and CDR2 is FYNNEI. V dropped 6 bases and J dropped 3 bases, with 8 bases sitting between them. CDR3 DNA sequence: TGTGCCAGCAGAGGAGATGACTATGGCTACACCTTC. This gives the protein CASRGDDYGYTF.

The rearrangement links TRBV7-9 to TRBJ1-5, with D unclear. Trimming left V 1 base short and J 6 bases short, with 7 bases between. The CDR3 totals 13 residues. The germline V gene has CDR1 SEHNR and CDR2 FQNEAQ (reference sequence). The CDR3 DNA sequence: TGTGCCAGCAGCTTAGGGACTCCTCAGCCCCAGCATTTT. The encoded protein is CASSLGTPQPQHF.

The sample holds many counts of this clonotype. The chain has TRBV7-9 and TRBJ2-1; the D call may be TRBD1 or TRBD2 (5 bases each). The V and J ends lost 6 bases and 6 bases respectively, with 15 bases between them. Germline assignment: CDR1 SEHNR and CDR2 FQNEAQ (reference sequence). This CDR3 region has 14 residues. This chain's CDR3 is CASSLSGLSNEQFF. The CDR3 coding sequence is TGTGCCAGCAGTTTGTCGGGGCTTTCCAATGAGCAGTTCTTC. Looking up the rest from reference TRBV7-9 and TRBJ2-1 gives the full variable domain: DTGVSQNPRHKITKRGQNVTFRCDPISEHNRLYWYRQTLGQGPEFLTYFQNEAQLEKSRLLSDRFSAERPKGSFSTLEIQRTEQGDSAMYLCASSLSGLSNEQFFGPGTRLTVL.

This clonotype was counted many times. The J gene is TRBJ2-1, the V gene TRBV4-1, with 9 bases matching TRBD2. The CDR3 runs to 15 residues. The V segment lost 4 bases and the J segment 5 bases; nucleotides outside the gene matches: 6. Germline CDR1 reads MGHRA; CDR2 reads YSYEKL. CDR3 sequence (DNA): TGCGCCAGCAGCCTGGGACTAGCCGGCCACAATGAGCAGTTCTTC. Translating it yields CASSLGLAGHNEQFF.

This clonotype was observed at least ten times. The rearrangement joins TRBV6-1 to TRBJ1-6; D is uncertain. The CDR3 sequence is 18 residues long. Germline loops: CDR1 MNHNS, CDR2 SASEGT. Trimming cost V 8 bases and J 0 bases, with 20 bases left between them. CDR3 region: CASFYRVGGGSYNSPLHF. The CDR3 bases are TGTGCCAGCTTCTATCGCGTTGGTGGCGGCTCCTATAATTCACCCCTCCACTTT.

This chain joins TRBV28 and TRBJ1-1; D perhaps matches TRBD1 (5 bases). This CDR3 region has 15 residues. Deletions cut 10 bases from V and 1 base from J, with 19 bases between. Germline CDR1 reads MDHEN; CDR2 reads SYDVKM. The CDR3 bases are TGTGCCATCCTAAAAACCGGACATAAGAACACTGAAGCTTTCTTT. This encodes CAILKTGHKNTEAFF.

In this sample, this clonotype turned up many times. J is TRBJ2-7 and V is TRBV3-1, with D hard to call. CDR3 length: 15 amino acids. Germline CDR1 and CDR2: LGHDT and YNNKEL (reference sequence). V lost 3 bases to trimming and J lost 2 bases, with 14 bases between them. CDR3: CASSQAPGVTYEQYF. The CDR3 nucleotides are TGTGCCAGCAGCCAGGCCCCGGGCGTTACCTACGAGCAGTACTTC.

The table lists this clonotype with many counts. This chain uses TRBV5-1 with TRBJ1-6, with a weak D call TRBD1 (5 bases). Germline V lookup: CDR1 SGHRS, CDR2 YFSETQ. Between the trimmed V and J ends, which lost 4 bases and 7 bases, there was a span of 15 bases. This CDR3 is built from 15 residues. CDR3 protein: CASSLGTRDNSPLHF. In DNA, the CDR3 is TGCGCCAGCAGCCTGGGGACCCGAGACAATTCACCCCTCCACTTT.

Many counts were recorded for this clonotype. The chain uses TRBV7-2 and TRBJ1-1; D is perhaps TRBD1 (6 bases). There are 15 residues in the CDR3. CDR1 is SGHTA and CDR2 is FQGNSA in the germline V gene. Trimming removed 5 bases at V and 0 bases at J, with 13 bases between. The CDR3 protein is CASSGGHQLNTEAFF. The CDR3 DNA sequence: TGTGCCAGCAGCGGGGGACACCAGTTGAACACTGAAGCTTTCTTT.

This clonotype was counted ten times or more. The genes are TRBV24-1 and TRBJ2-2; no definite D call. This CDR3 has 14 residues. V dropped 3 bases and J dropped 7 bases, with 11 bases sitting between them. Germline V lookup: CDR1 KGHDR, CDR2 SFDVKD. The CDR3, as DNA: TGTGCCACCAGTGATCCCTACCGTGGCGGGGAGCTGTTTTTT. Translation gives CATSDPYRGGELFF.

This clonotype has ten or more counts. The chain combines TRBV5-1 with TRBJ2-1; tentative D call: TRBD2 (6 bases). V dropped 0 bases and J dropped 8 bases, with 15 bases sitting between them. The CDR3 length is 15 residues. From germline, CDR1 is SGHRS and CDR2 YFSETQ. Here the CDR3 DNA reads TGCGCCAGCAGCTTGGTTCGGGGGACTTGGGATGAGCAGTTCTTC. It encodes CASSLVRGTWDEQFF.

This clonotype showed up many times. V is TRBV28 and J is TRBJ1-1; 7 bases line up with TRBD1. Germline V CDR1 and CDR2: MDHEN, SYDVKM. The junction had 3 bases not matched to a gene; V was cut back by 1 base and J by 4 bases. The CDR3 runs to 14 residues. The CDR3 DNA sequence: TGTGCCAGCAGTTTATCAGGGGGGCTCACTGAAGCTTTCTTT. This codes for CASSLSGGLTEAFF. Variable domain in full (rest from reference TRBV28 and TRBJ1-1): DVKVTQSSRYLVKRTGEKVFLECVQDMDHENMFWYRQDPGLGLRLIYFSYDVKMKEKGDIPEGYSVSREKKERFSLILESASTNQTSMYLCASSLSGGLTEAFFGQGTRLTVV.

This clonotype was counted ten times or more. V gene TRBV6-1 combines with J gene TRBJ1-1; D possibly corresponds to TRBD1 (6 bases). The CDR3 is 14 residues long. Germline V lookup: CDR1 MNHNS, CDR2 SASEGT. Trimming took off 5 bases at V and 7 bases at J, with 17 bases between the two ends. The CDR3 spells CASSYLGGRVEAFF. The CDR3 region has the DNA TGTGCCAGCAGTTATCTAGGGGGAAGGGTTGAAGCTTTCTTT.

This clonotype was counted ten times or more. The chain recombines TRBV14 with TRBJ1-6; 7 bases align to TRBD1. The germline CDR1 and CDR2 sequences are SGHDN and FVKESK. The CDR3 loop spans 16 amino acids. Unmatched junction bases numbered 6, after V lost 4 bases and J lost 3 bases. The CDR3 reads CASSRHRGIYNSPLHF. The DNA for the CDR3 is TGTGCCAGCAGCCGCCACAGGGGAATCTATAATTCACCCCTCCACTTT.

This clonotype was counted at least ten times. This chain joins TRBV19 and TRBJ2-3; D is unclear. V was trimmed by 5 bases and J by 11 bases, leaving 14 bases between them. The CDR3 consists of 12 residues. The germline V gene encodes CDR1 LNHDA and CDR2 SQIVND (reference sequence). The CDR3 DNA is TGTGCCAGTAGTCCCGTAGGCTCACGGCAGTATTTT. Encoded protein: CASSPVGSRQYF.

Details on this clonotype: Germline is not matched at one junction end, which may reflect a read error. This sequence joins TRBV18 and TRBJ2-1; D might be TRBD1 (6 bases). Germline V lookup: CDR1 KGHSH, CDR2 LQKENI. The CDR3 is made up of 15 amino acids. CDR3 sequence: CTSSPTGSTYNEQFF. The DNA for the CDR3 is TGTACCAGCTCACCCACAGGGAGTACTTACAATGAGCAGTTCTTC.

This clonotype was detected ten times or more. The V gene is TRBV2, the J gene TRBJ1-6; D gene ambiguous. Germline V lookup: CDR1 SNHLY, CDR2 FYNNEI. The CDR3 consists of 15 residues. V was trimmed by 1 base and J by 10 bases, leaving 14 bases between them. The CDR3 DNA follows: TGTGCCAGCAGTGAAGAAGGTGGCGGGAGGTCACCCCTCCACTTT. Translating gives CASSEEGGGRSPLHF.

This clonotype came up many times. The CDR3 protein is CASSQGTSGGNQETQYF. The CDR3 bases are TGTGCCAGCAGCCAAGGGACTAGCGGGGGTAACCAAGAGACCCAGTACTTC. The J gene is TRBJ2-5, the V gene TRBV14; 13 nucleotides match TRBD2. Germline values: CDR1 SGHDN, CDR2 FVKESK. V lost 1 base to trimming and J lost 0 bases; unmatched junction nucleotides: 2. The CDR3 has 17 amino acids.

This clonotype was recorded a few times. This chain links TRBV12-3 or TRBV12-4 with TRBJ2-2; TRBD2 matches at 8 bases. With 0 bases clipped from V and 4 bases from J, the junction kept 1 base outside the gene matches. The CDR3 loop spans 15 amino acids. The CDR3 here is CASSLASGATGELFF. The CDR3 DNA is TGTGCCAGCAGTTTAGCTAGCGGGGCCACCGGGGAGCTGTTTTTT.

There are many counts of this clonotype. This chain links TRBV6-1 with TRBJ1-1, with TRBD1 as a possible D gene (6 bases). Germline-derived CDR1 and CDR2 are MNHNS and SASEGT. This CDR3 has 14 amino acids. V lost 2 bases and J 9 bases, leaving 16 bases between the germline ends. The CDR3 nucleotides read TGTGCCAGCAGTGAAACGGCGGACAGCCCCAAAGCTTTCTTT. Its translation: CASSETADSPKAFF.

This clonotype was found many times. The chain links TRBV12-3 or TRBV12-4 to TRBJ1-6; D is unclear. The V end was cut by 3 bases, the J end by 9 bases, with 9 bases between. The CDR3 is 13 amino acids. The DNA of the CDR3 is TGTGCCAGCAGTTTCAGTTCTTTTTCACCCCTCCACTTT. Its translation: CASSFSSFSPLHF.

The table lists this clonotype with many counts. The chain combines TRBV7-9 with TRBJ2-2; D is possibly TRBD1 or TRBD2 (5 bases each). Germline V gene data show CDR1 as SEHNR and CDR2 as FQNEAQ (reference sequence). V was cut by 3 bases and J by 3 bases, with 14 bases left in between. The length of the CDR3 is 16 residues. In DNA form, the CDR3 reads TGTGCCAGCAGCTTGGGAGCAGGGTTTTACACCGGGGAGCTGTTTTTT. The encoded protein is CASSLGAGFYTGELFF.

The chain links TRBV2 to TRBJ1-5; 9 positions agree with TRBD1. The CDR3 has 19 amino acids. Germline-derived CDR1 and CDR2 are SNHLY and FYNNEI. J lost 5 bases, V lost 4 bases, and 18 bases had no gene match. CDR3 DNA: TGTGCCAGCAGTGGTCGGAGACCGGGACAGGGTAGCCTTGATCAGCCCCAGCATTTT. Its translation is CASSGRRPGQGSLDQPQHF.

At least ten counts were recorded for this clonotype. The chain is built from TRBV20-1 and TRBJ1-1, with 7 bases matching TRBD1. Germline values: CDR1 DFQATT, CDR2 SNEGSKA (reference sequence). The CDR3 consists of 13 residues. J gave up 2 bases and V 4 bases, and 4 bases lay outside the gene matches. DNA of the CDR3: TGCAGTGCTAACGGACAGGTCAACACTGAAGCTTTCTTT. This codes for CSANGQVNTEAFF.

This clonotype was counted many times. The CDR3 coding sequence is TGTGCCAGCAGTTTACCCAGGGAGCATCAGCCCCAGCATTTT. Translation gives CASSLPREHQPQHF. This chain joins TRBV28 and TRBJ1-5; TRBD1 is a possible D gene (5 bases). V was pared by 2 bases and J by 5 bases, with 10 bases between. This CDR3 comprises 14 residues. The germline CDR1 and CDR2 sequences are MDHEN and SYDVKM.